Listed below are T cell receptor beta chains from one sample, sequenced in a study of siplizumab effects on memory and regulatory T cells. Repertoires were generated with immunoSEQ multiplex PCR, while TCRdb's copy carries only in-frame clones and drops some. The sample consists of approximately 8,600 clones, approximately 74% of them appearing once. The sequencing sample was made of effector memory CD8+ T cells sorted from blood. These receptor sequences come from a human donor in good health. The CDR3 runs from the conserved cysteine through the conserved F or W. D genes are given only for firm matches. The size field is filled for only some rows; it gives once, few, many or a size class.

>TRBV7-8|.|.|TRBJ2-1
CASSLRVLIDNEQFF
TGTGCCAGCAGCTTAAGGGTGCTAATCGACAATGAGCAGTTCTTC
>TRBV5-8|.|.|TRBJ2-1
CASSLGIGSSYNEQFF
TGTGCCAGCAGCTTGGGGATAGGTTCCTCCTACAATGAGCAGTTCTTC
>TRBV4-3|.|.|TRBJ2-2
CASSQDKDRGTGELFF
TGCGCCAGCAGCCAAGATAAGGACAGAGGAACCGGGGAGCTGTTTTTT
>TRBV6-5|.|.|TRBJ1-1
CASSEGAESTEAFF
TGTGCCAGCAGTGAAGGGGCAGAGTCCACTGAAGCTTTCTTT
>TRBV4-2|.|.|TRBJ1-1
CASSQDLEGRAEAFF
TGTGCCAGCAGCCAAGATTTGGAGGGTCGGGCTGAAGCTTTCTTT
>TRBV7-9|.|once|TRBJ1-1
CASSFGMNTEAFF
TGTGCCAGCAGCTTCGGAATGAACACTGAAGCTTTCTTT
>TRBV30|TRBD1|.|TRBJ2-7
CAWSWDSSYEQYF
TGTGCCTGGAGTTGGGACAGCTCCTACGAGCAGTACTTC
>TRBV5-5|.|.|TRBJ1-1
CASSLADMNPEAFF
TGTGCCAGTAGCTTGGCCGATATGAACCCTGAAGCTTTCTTT
>TRBV6-1|TRBD2|.|TRBJ2-7
CASSEGWASGYEQYF
TGTGCCAGCAGTGAAGGATGGGCTAGCGGGTACGAGCAGTACTTC
>TRBV7-9|.|few|TRBJ1-2
CASSSGVALYGYTF
TGTGCCAGCAGCTCCGGGGTGGCACTCTATGGCTACACCTTC
>TRBV6-5|TRBD1|once|TRBJ2-5
CASSPGQNQETQYF
TGTGCCAGCAGCCCGGGACAGAACCAAGAGACCCAGTACTTC
>TRBV4-2|.|.|TRBJ1-1
CASSQEGGMGATEAFF
TGTGCCAGCAGCCAAGAAGGGGGGATGGGGGCCACTGAAGCTTTCTTT
>TRBV7-9|TRBD1|.|TRBJ2-7
CASSSRTGGVYEQYF
TGTGCCAGCAGTTCTCGGACAGGGGGCGTCTACGAGCAGTACTTC
>TRBV6-5|TRBD1|.|TRBJ1-3
CASSYGQGGNTIYF
TGTGCCAGCAGTTACGGACAGGGCGGAAACACCATATATTTT
>TRBV13|.|once|TRBJ2-2
CASSFGANTGELFF
TGTGCCAGCAGCTTCGGGGCGAACACCGGGGAGCTGTTTTTT
>TRBV5-1|.|.|TRBJ1-5
CASSLGDRRDQPQHF
TGCGCCAGCAGCTTGGGCGACAGGAGAGATCAGCCCCAGCATTTT
>TRBV4-1|.|once|TRBJ2-7
CASSPLDSTSYEQYF
TGCGCCAGCAGCCCTTTGGACAGTACCTCCTACGAGCAGTACTTC
>TRBV6-6|TRBD2|.|TRBJ2-3
CASTPAGPRDTQYF
TGTGCCAGCACCCCAGCGGGACCCCGAGATACGCAGTATTTT
>TRBV29-1|.|.|TRBJ2-7
CSARDIGYEQYF
TGCAGCGCGCGGGACATAGGCTACGAGCAGTACTTC
>TRBV30|.|.|TRBJ1-2
CAHHPLGEGYYGYTF
TGTGCCCACCATCCCCTAGGGGAGGGCTACTATGGCTACACCTTC
>TRBV27|.|few|TRBJ2-5
CASRQRLEETQYF
TGTGCCAGCAGGCAACGACTAGAAGAGACCCAGTACTTC
>TRBV7-9|.|.|TRBJ2-7
CASSPKGPEISYEQYF
TGTGCCAGCAGCCCGAAGGGACCCGAGATCTCCTACGAGCAGTACTTC
>TRBV6-1|.|.|TRBJ2-5
CASSGGPSQETQYF
TGTGCCAGCAGTGGAGGGCCAAGCCAAGAGACCCAGTACTTC
>TRBV27|.|.|TRBJ1-5
CASSLDRVGNQPQHF
TGTGCCAGCAGTTTAGACCGTGTGGGAAATCAGCCCCAGCATTTT
>TRBV11-1|.|.|TRBJ1-1
CASSPRRPNTEAFF
TGTGCCAGCAGCCCACGTAGGCCCAACACTGAAGCTTTCTTT
>TRBV2|.|.|TRBJ2-3
CASSESPPTAYF
TGTGCCAGCAGTGAATCCCCCCCAACGGCGTATTTT
>TRBV29-1|.|.|TRBJ2-5
CSVVWGNDPETQYF
TGCAGCGTTGTTTGGGGGAACGACCCAGAGACCCAGTACTTC
>TRBV7-2|.|.|TRBJ1-5
CASSSQGGENQPQHF
TGTGCCAGCAGCTCCCAGGGAGGGGAAAATCAGCCCCAGCATTTT
>TRBV7-8|.|.|TRBJ1-2
CASSAGQWLGYTF
TGTGCCAGCAGCGCCGGACAGTGGTTAGGCTACACCTTC
>TRBV6-4|TRBD2|few|TRBJ2-3
CASSDWTSGGSDTQYF
TGTGCCAGCAGTGATTGGACTAGCGGGGGATCAGATACGCAGTATTTT
>TRBV11-3|TRBD2|once|TRBJ2-6
CASSLGTSSSGANVLTF
TGTGCCAGCAGCTTAGGGACTAGCAGCTCTGGGGCCAACGTCCTGACTTTC
>TRBV6-1|.|.|TRBJ2-5
CASSGVEETQYF
TGTGCCAGCAGTGGCGTAGAGGAGACCCAGTACTTC
>TRBV29-1|.|once|TRBJ1-1
CSVGPQDDLNTEAFF
TGCAGCGTTGGTCCTCAGGACGACCTGAACACTGAAGCTTTCTTT
>TRBV2|TRBD2|.|TRBJ2-3
CASSEALRAGDTDTQYF
TGTGCCAGCAGTGAAGCGCTTCGAGCGGGAGACACAGATACGCAGTATTTT
>TRBV28|TRBD1|few|TRBJ2-7
CASSPVGQGHEQYF
TGTGCCAGCAGTCCCGTCGGACAGGGCCACGAGCAGTACTTC
>TRBV6-6|.|.|TRBJ1-1
CASSWGGPNTEAFF
TGTGCCAGCAGCTGGGGGGGTCCGAACACTGAAGCTTTCTTT
>TRBV7-2|.|.|TRBJ1-2
CASSFMGSHGYTF
TGTGCCAGCAGCTTTATGGGGAGCCATGGCTACACCTTC
>TRBV21-1|.|.|TRBJ2-7
CASGGTGTLITYEQYF
TGTGCCAGCGGAGGGACAGGGACCCTTATAACCTACGAGCAGTACTTC
>TRBV6-1|TRBD2|.|TRBJ2-3
CASRRTSGSPDTQYF
TGTGCCAGCAGGAGGACTAGCGGGAGCCCAGATACGCAGTATTTT
>TRBV12-5|TRBD1|few|TRBJ2-1
CAISRTGDYNEQFF
TGTGCTATCTCGAGGACAGGGGATTACAATGAGCAGTTCTTC
>TRBV10-2|.|few|TRBJ2-2
CASTPDRPYPELFF
TGCGCCAGCACCCCCGACAGGCCGTACCCGGAGCTGTTTTTT
>TRBV14|.|once|TRBJ1-1
CASSQAGALNTEAFF
TGTGCCAGCAGCCAAGCGGGGGCCTTGAACACTGAAGCTTTCTTT
>TRBV5-8|.|.|TRBJ2-5
CASSYQETQYF
TGTGCCAGCAGTTACCAAGAGACCCAGTACTTC
>TRBV6-5|TRBD1|.|TRBJ1-2
CASSQGVGTNYGYTF
TGTGCCAGCAGCCAGGGGGTGGGCACTAACTATGGCTACACCTTC
>TRBV19|TRBD1|.|TRBJ1-1
CASSIPYRGIRWTEAFF
TGTGCCAGTAGTATTCCTTACAGGGGGATCCGGTGGACTGAAGCTTTCTTT